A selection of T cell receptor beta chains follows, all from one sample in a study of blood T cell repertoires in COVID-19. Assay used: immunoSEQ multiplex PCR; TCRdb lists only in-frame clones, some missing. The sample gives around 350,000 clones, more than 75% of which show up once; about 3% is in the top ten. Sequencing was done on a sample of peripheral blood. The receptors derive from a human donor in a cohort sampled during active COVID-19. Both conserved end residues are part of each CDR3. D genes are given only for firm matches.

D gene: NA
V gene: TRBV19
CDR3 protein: CASSIQGGYSHEQYF

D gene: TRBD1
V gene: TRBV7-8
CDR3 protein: CASSTGQGYVNQPQHF

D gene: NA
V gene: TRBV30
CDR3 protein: CAWSSGGEQPQHF

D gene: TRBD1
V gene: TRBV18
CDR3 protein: CASSPLAQGAAATEAFF

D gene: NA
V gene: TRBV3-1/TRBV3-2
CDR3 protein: CASSQGRQSYEQYF

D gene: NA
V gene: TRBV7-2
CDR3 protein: CASSPHGRGWEQFF

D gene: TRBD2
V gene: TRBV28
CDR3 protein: CASSSLIYAQERGGSDTQYF

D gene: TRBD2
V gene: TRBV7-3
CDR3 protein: CASSSLAGSDTQYF

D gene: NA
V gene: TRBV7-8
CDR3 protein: CASSLEGPEDYGYTF

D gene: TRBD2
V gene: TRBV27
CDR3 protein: CASGTSGWGRWVNEQFF

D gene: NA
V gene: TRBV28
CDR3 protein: CASSLIQGNSGYTF

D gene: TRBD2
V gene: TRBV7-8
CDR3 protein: CASSLRTGRSSYNEQFF

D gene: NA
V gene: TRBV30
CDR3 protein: CAWSLGRYVEQYF

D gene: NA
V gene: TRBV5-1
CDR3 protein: CASRIGQGGNSPLHF

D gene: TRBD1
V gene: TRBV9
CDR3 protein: CASSVDRGGTGELFF

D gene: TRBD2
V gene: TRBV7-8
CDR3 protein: CASSPRRGGASYNEQFF

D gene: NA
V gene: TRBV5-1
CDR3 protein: CASRLEAAGIYEQYF

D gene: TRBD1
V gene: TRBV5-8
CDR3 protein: CASSLGQGAHGETQYF

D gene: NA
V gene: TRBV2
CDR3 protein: CASLYNEQFF

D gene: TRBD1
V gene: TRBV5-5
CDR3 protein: CASSRTGESEKLFF

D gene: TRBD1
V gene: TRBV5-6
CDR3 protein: CASSLFRDRVDTEAFF

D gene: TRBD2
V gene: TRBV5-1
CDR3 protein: CASSLVGLAGEGEQFF

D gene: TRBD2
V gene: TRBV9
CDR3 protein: CASTLTSEITGELFF

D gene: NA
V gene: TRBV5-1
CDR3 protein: CASSLGPGSSYNEQFF

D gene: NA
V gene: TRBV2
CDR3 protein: CASAYRDSQNSPLHF

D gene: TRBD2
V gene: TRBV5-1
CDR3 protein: CASSLVLAGVYNEQFF

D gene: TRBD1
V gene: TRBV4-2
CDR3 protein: CASSFLTGSDLSEAFF

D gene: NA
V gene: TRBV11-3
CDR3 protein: CASSTHRVGAGELFF

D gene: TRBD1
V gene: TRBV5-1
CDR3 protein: CASSRDTGVWEQYF

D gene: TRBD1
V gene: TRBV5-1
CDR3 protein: CASRTNPGTGIEETQYF

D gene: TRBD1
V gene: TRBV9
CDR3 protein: CASSATGFTEAFF

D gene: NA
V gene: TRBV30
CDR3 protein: CAWSVGGQAFF

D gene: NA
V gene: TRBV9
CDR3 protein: CASSGGGATNEKLFF

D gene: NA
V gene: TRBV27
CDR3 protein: CASSGGGGTEAFF